A selection of T cell receptor beta chains follows, all from one sample in a study of CD8 T cells in ankylosing spondylitis. One entry per CDR3 protein, called by TCRdb with MiXCR from the 5' RACE reads. The sample has about 540,000 distinct CDR3 sequences, roughly 13% seen once; the top ten hold 6.8%. The sample consisted of blood, either unsorted or a sorted T cell fraction (not recorded which). The origin of the receptors is a male donor with ankylosing spondylitis. Each CDR3 is given with its conserved first and last residue. A D gene is named only where the DNA matches it firmly. Part of the rows lack a size; the others show once, few, many or a class for expanded clones.

size,J,D,V,DNA,CDR3
.,TRBJ2-1,TRBD2,TRBV3-1,TGTGCCAGCAGCGGACTAGCCGATGAGCAGTTCTTC,CASSGLADEQFF
.,TRBJ2-3,TRBD2,TRBV5-1,TGCGCCAGCAGGTCGGCGGGAGGGCCCCCAGATACGCAGTATTTT,CASRSAGGPPDTQYF
.,TRBJ2-3,TRBD2,TRBV5-6,TGTGCCAGCAGCTCCATTCTTAGCGGGAGCACAGATACGCAGTATTTT,CASSSILSGSTDTQYF
many,TRBJ1-5,.,TRBV7-9,TGTGCCAGCAGCCCCTCGGACGCCTATCAGCCCCAGCATTTT,CASSPSDAYQPQHF
.,TRBJ1-2,TRBD1,TRBV24-1,TGTGCCACTCGTACCGGGGGACAGGGTGGCTACACCTTC,CATRTGGQGGYTF
few,TRBJ2-1,.,TRBV5-1,TGCGCCAGCAGCTTGGGACAGTTCCTGTGGTCCTACAATGAGCAGTTCTTC,CASSLGQFLWSYNEQFF
.,TRBJ1-2,.,TRBV7-9,TGTGCCAGCAGCCCTGTCGGCGCAGGAAGGAGCTATGGCTACACCTTC,CASSPVGAGRSYGYTF
few,TRBJ1-3,.,TRBV7-9,TGTGCCACCTGGACTGTTGGAAACACCATATATTTT,CATWTVGNTIYF
once,TRBJ1-2,.,TRBV5-1,TGCGCCAGCAGCTTGGTGGGAACCGGGGGGGGCTACACCTTC,CASSLVGTGGGYTF
many,TRBJ2-7,TRBD2,TRBV11-2,TGTGCCAGCAGCTACGGACTAGGTACCTACGAGCAGTACTTC,CASSYGLGTYEQYF
.,TRBJ1-4,TRBD1,TRBV27,TGTGCCAGCAGTCTCTCCATGACAGGGGACGAAAAACTGTTTTTT,CASSLSMTGDEKLFF
many,TRBJ1-5,.,TRBV25-1,TGTGCCAGCAGTGCCGGGGGGGGTTCGCCCCAGCATTTT,CASSAGGGSPQHF
many,TRBJ2-1,TRBD2,TRBV4-2,TGTGCCAGCAGCCAAGATCTCGAACTAGCGGGAGGTGAGCAGTTCTTC,CASSQDLELAGGEQFF
.,TRBJ1-4,TRBD1,TRBV28,TGTGCCAGCAGTTCAAGCAGGGGGCGGTTGGGTGAAAAACTGTTTTTT,CASSSSRGRLGEKLFF
many,TRBJ2-3,TRBD1,TRBV5-1,TGCGCCAGCACGGACAGGACCACAGATACGCAGTATTTT,CASTDRTTDTQYF
many,TRBJ1-1,.,TRBV3-1,TGTGCCAGCAGCGGGGCGGTAGGGGCCGAAGCTTTCTTT,CASSGAVGAEAFF
few,TRBJ1-6,.,TRBV20-1,TGCAGTGCTAGAGTGGGAAGTACTAATTCACCCCTCCACTTT,CSARVGSTNSPLHF
.,TRBJ2-1,TRBD2,TRBV6-1,TGTGCCAGCAGTCCTTTAGCGGGGTTTGGCAATGAGCAGTTCTTC,CASSPLAGFGNEQFF
few,TRBJ1-1,.,TRBV10-3,TGTGCCATCAGGCAACAGGGTCTGGAAGCTTTCTTT,CAIRQQGLEAFF
few,TRBJ1-4,.,TRBV7-9,TGTGCCAGCAGCTTCGTCCGGTCTAATGAAAAACTGTTTTTT,CASSFVRSNEKLFF
.,TRBJ2-5,.,TRBV20-1,TGCAGTGCTAGAGATGAGGGGCTGGAGACCCAGTACTTC,CSARDEGLETQYF
few,TRBJ2-1,.,TRBV19,TGTGCCAGTAGTATTACCGGGAACTCCTACAATGAGCAGTTCTTC,CASSITGNSYNEQFF
few,TRBJ2-5,.,TRBV20-1,TGCAGTACTAGACCCCAAGAGACCCAGTACTTC,CSTRPQETQYF
few,TRBJ2-1,.,TRBV7-8,TGTGCCAGCAGCTTGGAGGTGCGGGGTATCCAGGAGCAGTTCTTC,CASSLEVRGIQEQFF
many,TRBJ2-1,.,TRBV20-1,TGCAGTGCTACCAAAGAAACATTGACCAGAAACAATGAGCAGTTCTTC,CSATKETLTRNNEQFF
many,TRBJ1-5,.,TRBV6-2/TRBV6-3,TGTGCCAGCAGTTACTCAATGCCAGGGAGAGATCTTAATAGCAATCAGCCCCAGCATTTT,CASSYSMPGRDLNSNQPQHF
few,TRBJ1-1,.,TRBV19,TGTGCCAGTAGTCGGGCCCTAAGGCGCACTGAAGCTTTCTTT,CASSRALRRTEAFF
few,TRBJ2-1,TRBD2,TRBV6-1,TGTGCCAGCAGACGACTAGCGGGAATTGAGCAGTTCTTC,CASRRLAGIEQFF
.,TRBJ1-2,.,TRBV14,TGTGCCAGCAGCCTAAGGGCGTCAGGAAGGGGCTACACCTTC,CASSLRASGRGYTF
many,TRBJ2-7,TRBD2,TRBV7-2,TGTGCCAGCAGTCGAGACGGGGGGGGAAGCGGTTACGAGCAGTACTTC,CASSRDGGGSGYEQYF
few,TRBJ1-4,TRBD1,TRBV10-3,TGTGCCATCAGTGCTTACTCCGGGACAGGGGAAAAACTGTTTTTT,CAISAYSGTGEKLFF
few,TRBJ2-6,TRBD1,TRBV12-3/TRBV12-4,TGTGCCAGCACCATCACAGGGGCTGGGGCCAACGTCCTGACTTTC,CASTITGAGANVLTF
.,TRBJ2-3,TRBD1,TRBV29-1,TGCAGCGTTGAAGTTGGGCAGGGGGTTGGAGATACGCAGTATTTT,CSVEVGQGVGDTQYF
.,TRBJ2-3,.,TRBV4-2,TGTGCCAGCAGCCAAGGAGGGGGGGCAGCCAGCACAGATACGCAGTATTTT,CASSQGGGAASTDTQYF
few,TRBJ2-7,.,TRBV9,TGTGCCAGCAGCCCAAAGCCCCTATCCTACGAGCAGTACTTC,CASSPKPLSYEQYF
.,TRBJ1-1,.,TRBV5-1,TGCGCCAGCAGCTTCACGAGACATATGAACACTGAAGCTTTCTTT,CASSFTRHMNTEAFF
few,TRBJ1-1,.,TRBV2,TGTGCCAGCAGTGAAGGTCAGATACCGAACACTGAAGCTTTCTTT,CASSEGQIPNTEAFF
few,TRBJ2-2,TRBD1,TRBV6-1,TGTGCCAGCAGTGGCCGGGACAGGGAGACCACCGGGGAGCTGTTTTTT,CASSGRDRETTGELFF
few,TRBJ2-1,TRBD1,TRBV7-9,TGTGCCAGCAGCCCAAGACAGGGGTACTCCTACAATGAGCAGTTCTTC,CASSPRQGYSYNEQFF
.,TRBJ2-1,.,TRBV20-1,TGCAGTGCCTCCCACGGGGTTAGGGGCGAGCAGTTCTTC,CSASHGVRGEQFF
.,TRBJ1-1,.,TRBV28,TGTGCCAGCAGTCGATTGACAAGAGGCACTGAAGCTTTCTTT,CASSRLTRGTEAFF
few,TRBJ2-1,TRBD2,TRBV6-2/TRBV6-3,TGTGCCTCTCTGAGGGGAGGGGTCAATGAGCAGTTCTTC,CASLRGGVNEQFF
.,TRBJ2-1,.,TRBV9,TGTGCCAGCAGCGTAGGCGGGGATTCTTACAATGAGCAGTTCTTC,CASSVGGDSYNEQFF
many,TRBJ2-3,TRBD1,TRBV20-1,TGCAGTGCTAGGACGGGACAGTGGGTCACAGATACGCAGTATTTT,CSARTGQWVTDTQYF
few,TRBJ2-5,.,TRBV5-1,TGCGCCAGCAGCAACCCGGGCGGAGAGACCCAGTACTTC,CASSNPGGETQYF
few,TRBJ2-2,.,TRBV6-5,TGTGCCAGCAGTTACTCCCCATTAACGGCCACCGGGGAGCTGTTTTTT,CASSYSPLTATGELFF
many,TRBJ1-3,.,TRBV5-1,TGCGCCAGCAGCACGGGACGGAGCTCTGGAAACACCATATATTTT,CASSTGRSSGNTIYF
many,TRBJ1-3,.,TRBV29-1,TGCAGCGTTCAAGGGGGAGGAAACACCATATATTTT,CSVQGGGNTIYF
many,TRBJ2-3,.,TRBV20-1,TGCAGTGCCCCTGCCGGGACTTGGGAGACAGATACGCAGTATTTT,CSAPAGTWETDTQYF
.,TRBJ1-5,.,TRBV20-1,TGCAGTGTCAGGGGATTCAGCAATCAGCCCCAGCATTTT,CSVRGFSNQPQHF
.,TRBJ2-1,TRBD2,TRBV6-1,TGTGCCAGCAGTGAATGGCCTAGCGGGGGCTACAATGAGCAGTTCTTC,CASSEWPSGGYNEQFF
few,TRBJ1-6,TRBD1,TRBV3-1,TGTGCCAGCAGCCAGAGGGACAGTTCTAATTCACCCCTCCACTTT,CASSQRDSSNSPLHF
few,TRBJ1-2,.,TRBV29-1,TGCAGCGGGAAAACAGGGAACCATGGCTACACCTTC,CSGKTGNHGYTF
many,TRBJ2-2,.,TRBV24-1,TGTGCCACCAGTGGAGACAACACCGGGGAGCTGTTTTTT,CATSGDNTGELFF